The 15 T cell receptor beta chains in this list originate from one sample, sequenced in a study of blood T cells in healthy people across ages. PCR was performed a second time for about 7 to 11 cycles using a sample-barcoded 5' primer and a J-beta primer mix. MiXCR was run by TCRdb on the 5' RACE reads, yielding one entry per CDR3 protein. The table shows about 1.8 million distinct CDR3 sequences, with less than 50% occurring only once. The sequenced material came from blood. Receptors were obtained from a woman aged 40 to 55 in good health.

The chain is built from TRBV3-1 and TRBJ2-1, with TRBD1 matching 8 bases. Germline assignment: CDR1 LGHDT and CDR2 YNNKEL (reference sequence). Trimming removed 5 bases from V and 6 bases from J; junction bases left unmatched: 6. The CDR3 has 14 amino acids. CDR3 DNA sequence: TGTGCCAGCAGCAACCGACAGGGGTTCAATGAGCAGTTCTTC. Its protein is CASSNRQGFNEQFF.

This clonotype has more than one count but fewer than ten. CDR3 residues: CASSFGTGSTGELFF. The DNA of the CDR3 is TGTGCCAGCAGCTTTGGGACGGGGTCCACCGGGGAGCTGTTTTTT. The V call is TRBV7-2, the J call TRBJ2-2, with D perhaps being TRBD1 or TRBD2 (5 bases each). The CDR3 extends over 15 amino acids. Per germline, CDR1 SGHTA and CDR2 FQGNSA. V shed 3 bases and J shed 4 bases, with 12 bases lying between them.

V usage is TRBV6-2 or TRBV6-3 and J usage is TRBJ1-5; weak D call: TRBD1 (5 bases). V was trimmed by 6 bases and J by 8 bases, leaving 29 bases between them. The CDR3 runs to 18 residues. Germline V gene lookup returns CDR1 MNHEY and CDR2 SVGEGT. CDR3 nucleotide sequence: TGTGCCAGCAGGGAACATACCGGGACCGTATTATCGAGTGAGCCCCAGCATTTT. It yields the protein CASREHTGTVLSSEPQHF.

The chain carries TRBV20-1 and TRBJ2-7; no firm D call. The CDR3 length is 14 residues. The V gene lost 0 bases and the J gene lost 5 bases, with 14 bases spanning the gap. Germline V gene data show CDR1 as DFQATT and CDR2 as SNEGSKA (reference sequence). CDR3 in amino acids: CSARDLNMGNEQYF. The CDR3 coding sequence is TGCAGTGCTAGAGATCTAAACATGGGAAACGAGCAGTACTTC.

This clonotype is a singleton in its sample. The rearrangement joins TRBV6-2 or TRBV6-3 to TRBJ2-7, with D unresolved. The assigned J gene may be wrong: the sequence end matches TRBJ2-5 better. The CDR3 has 16 amino acids. The V gene's germline CDR1 is MNHEY and CDR2 SVGEGT. The CDR3 DNA reads TGTGCCAGCAGATTGGCTGAGTACTCCCTCCAGGAGACCCAGTACTTC. Amino acids: CASRLAEYSLQETQYF.

The genes are TRBV7-2 and TRBJ1-2, with TRBD1 as a possible D gene (6 bases). The V end lost 2 bases, the J end lost 3 bases, and 19 bases lay between the germline ends. The CDR3 extends over 17 amino acids. Germline V gene lookup returns CDR1 SGHTA and CDR2 FQGNSA. As DNA, the CDR3 is TGTGCCAGCAGCTTAATACGGGGGGCAGGATCCGACTATGGCTACACCTTC. Protein sequence: CASSLIRGAGSDYGYTF.

This chain connects TRBV5-5 to TRBJ2-1; possible D gene TRBD2, 7 bases. Germline V gene data show CDR1 as SGHKS and CDR2 as YYEKEE (reference sequence). The V end lost 1 base, the J end lost 6 bases, and 20 bases lay between the germline ends. This CDR3 spans 17 amino acids. CDR3 nucleotide sequence: TGTGCCAGCAGCTTGCTTTGGGGGGGCCAGGTCGGCAATGAGCAGTTCTTC. Translating it yields CASSLLWGGQVGNEQFF.

The gene calls are TRBV9 and TRBJ1-5; TRBD1 matches at 7 bases. This CDR3 spans 14 amino acids. The germline V gene encodes CDR1 SGDLS and CDR2 YYNGEE. Trimming cost V 4 bases and J 7 bases; bases outside gene matches: 8. CDR3 region: CASSPHDRDQPQHF. CDR3 in DNA: TGTGCCAGCAGCCCTCATGACAGGGACCAGCCCCAGCATTTT. Together with reference TRBV9 and TRBJ1-5, the CDR3 gives the full variable domain: DSGVTQTPKHLITATGQRVTLRCSPRSGDLSVYWYQQSLDQGLQFLIQYYNGEERAKGNILERFSAQQFPDLHSELNLSSLELGDSALYFCASSPHDRDQPQHFGDGTRLSIL.

The CDR3 region has the DNA TGTGCCATCAGACAGGGACCCGGCTATGGCTACACCTTC. As protein: CAIRQGPGYGYTF. The chain joins TRBV10-3 to TRBJ1-2, with a tentative D call TRBD1 (6 bases). The length of the CDR3 is 13 residues. V shed 6 bases and J shed 4 bases, with 12 bases lying between them. Germline V gene lookup returns CDR1 ENHRY and CDR2 SYGVKD.

V and J are TRBV28 and TRBJ2-7; 9 bases map to TRBD2. The CDR3 is made up of 15 amino acids. In germline, CDR1 is MDHEN, CDR2 SYDVKM. J lost 3 bases, V lost 5 bases, and 8 bases had no gene match. CDR3 sequence reads: CASSLAGGKSYEQYF. The CDR3 DNA is TGTGCCAGCAGTCTCGCGGGGGGGAAAAGCTACGAGCAGTACTTC.

This clonotype was detected only a few times. This chain connects TRBV15 to TRBJ2-6; no clear D gene. The V gene lost 0 bases and the J gene lost 11 bases, with 2 bases spanning the gap. The germline CDR1 and CDR2 sequences are LNHNV and YYDKDF (reference sequence). CDR3 size: 11 residues. The CDR3 DNA reads TGTGCCACCAGCAGAGAGGACGTCCTGACTTTC. This codes for CATSREDVLTF.

This clonotype has more than one count but fewer than ten. The chain joins TRBV20-1 to TRBJ2-3, with 7 bases identical to TRBD2. Germline CDR1 and CDR2: DFQATT and SNEGSKA (reference sequence). The CDR3 is 14 residues long. V shed 1 base and J 0 bases; nucleotides not matched to a gene: 1. In DNA, the CDR3 is TGCAGTGCTAGAGTGGGGGGGAGCACAGATACGCAGTATTTT. It yields the protein CSARVGGSTDTQYF.

The chain has TRBV12-3 or TRBV12-4 and TRBJ1-6, with 7 bases matching TRBD1. V lost 2 bases to trimming and J lost 7 bases; unmatched junction nucleotides: 2. The CDR3 is 14 residues long. As DNA, the CDR3 is TGTGCCAGCAGTTTAAAGGGGGCAAATTCACCCCTCCACTTT. Translating gives CASSLKGANSPLHF.

This rearrangement joins TRBV28 to TRBJ2-7; 9 positions match TRBD2. There are 16 residues in the CDR3. Germline V gives CDR1 MDHEN, CDR2 SYDVKM. J gave up 1 base and V 5 bases, and 9 bases lay outside the gene matches. The CDR3 protein is CASSPLAGGQSYEQYF. CDR3 DNA: TGTGCCAGCAGTCCCCTGGCGGGGGGGCAGTCCTACGAGCAGTACTTC.

The sample holds one count of this clonotype. The chain's CDR3 is CSATGTSGEDEQFF. For the CDR3, the DNA is TGCAGTGCTACCGGGACTAGCGGGGAGGATGAGCAGTTCTTC. The chain has TRBV20-1 and TRBJ2-1; 13 nucleotides align to TRBD2. With V trimmed by 4 bases and J by 8 bases, 5 bases remained unmatched. Germline CDR1 and CDR2: DFQATT and SNEGSKA (reference sequence). The CDR3 loop spans 14 amino acids.